Detailed here is one TCR beta chain. CDR3 length equals 16 residues. CDR1 is LNHDA and CDR2 is SQIVND in the germline V gene (reference sequence). V lost 8 bases and J lost 1; bases outside the gene matches: 9. TCRdb's copy holds only in-frame clones and misses some; the assay was immunoSEQ multiplex PCR. Seen here are roughly 45,000 clones, less than 90% observed once, and the top ten hold under 1.5%. The data stem from a study of T cell changes during pregnancy in multiple sclerosis. The sequence was collected from a female donor with multiple sclerosis, enrolled in a pregnancy study. This specimen consisted of CD4+ T cells from peripheral blood mononuclear cells, obtained in the second trimester of pregnancy. V gene TRBV19 combines with J gene TRBJ1-4, with 8 nucleotides matching TRBD1. The chain's CDR3 is CASQGAGAGTNEKLFF. In DNA form, the CDR3 reads TGTGCCAGTCAGGGGGCCGGGGCCGGAACTAATGAAAAACTGTTTTTT.